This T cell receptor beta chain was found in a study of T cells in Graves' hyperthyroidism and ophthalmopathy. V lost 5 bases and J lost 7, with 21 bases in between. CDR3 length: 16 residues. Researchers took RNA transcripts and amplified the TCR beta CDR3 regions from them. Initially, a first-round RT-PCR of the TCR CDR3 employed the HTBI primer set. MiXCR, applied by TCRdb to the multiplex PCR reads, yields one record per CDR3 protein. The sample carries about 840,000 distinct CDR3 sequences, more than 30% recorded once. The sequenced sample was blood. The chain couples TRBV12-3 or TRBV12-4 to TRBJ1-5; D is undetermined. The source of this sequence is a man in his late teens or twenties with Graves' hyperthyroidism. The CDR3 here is CASSPSPEGKRQPQHF. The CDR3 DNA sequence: TGTGCCAGCAGTCCTAGCCCTGAGGGTAAGAGGCAGCCCCAGCATTTT.